These 30 T cell receptor beta chains originate from one sample sequenced in a study of blood T cell repertoires in COVID-19. Method: immunoSEQ multiplex PCR; TCRdb's copy keeps in-frame clones and lacks some. Found here are fewer than 300,000 clones, just over 90% of them singletons; the top ten hold approximately 2%. The material sequenced was peripheral blood. Receptors were obtained from a woman in her twenties or thirties with COVID-19, enrolled during active disease.

The V gene is TRBV7-2, the J gene TRBJ2-3, with D tentatively TRBD2 (5 bases). Germline loops: CDR1 SGHTA, CDR2 FQGNSA. V lost 3 bases and J lost 2, with 9 bases in between. The CDR3 is 14 residues long. This chain's CDR3 is CASSFGGTTDTQYF. CDR3 sequence (DNA): TGTGCCAGCAGCTTTGGAGGAACCACAGATACGCAGTATTTT.

This chain connects TRBV6-6 to TRBJ1-2; D is unclear. The CDR3 is 13 amino acids. Trimming left V 2 bases short and J 2 bases short, with 6 bases between. Germline CDR1 and CDR2: MNHNY and SVGAGI (reference sequence). The CDR3 loop is CASSYEQNYGYTF. The CDR3 coding sequence is TGTGCCAGCAGTTACGAACAGAACTATGGCTACACCTTC.

The V call is TRBV19, the J call TRBJ2-1; D perhaps matches TRBD2 (6 bases). V lost 1 base and J 11 bases, leaving 9 bases between the germline ends. Per germline, CDR1 LNHDA and CDR2 SQIVND (reference sequence). The CDR3 loop spans 12 amino acids. CDR3 protein: CASSIVGGQQFF. The CDR3 nucleotides read TGTGCCAGTAGTATAGTGGGGGGACAGCAGTTCTTC.

CDR3 bases: TGTGCCAGCAGTTTGAATGGGGGCTATAGCAATCAGCCCCAGCATTTT. Translation gives CASSLNGGYSNQPQHF. The chain recombines TRBV27 with TRBJ1-5; D may be TRBD1 (6 bases). This CDR3 is 16 amino acids long. V was clipped by 3 bases and J by 0 bases, with 12 bases between them. Germline V gene sequence: CDR1 MNHEY, CDR2 SMNVEV (reference sequence).

This clone was recorded once. CDR3 nucleotide sequence: TGTGCCAGCAGCTTAGCTGATGGGGCAAACTATGGCTACACCTTC. Encoded protein: CASSLADGANYGYTF. V and J are TRBV7-6 and TRBJ1-2; D is perhaps TRBD1 (5 bases). CDR1 and CDR2 from the germline V gene are SGHVS and FNYEAQ. The germline V and J ends were trimmed by 0 bases and 2 bases, with 10 bases remaining between them. CDR3 length: 15 amino acids.

This chain links TRBV2 with TRBJ1-6; 9 bases map to TRBD1. This CDR3 comprises 13 residues. After removal of 10 bases from V and 10 bases from J, the junction contained 8 bases not matched to a gene. Germline V gene lookup returns CDR1 SNHLY and CDR2 FYNNEI. The CDR3 DNA follows: TGTGCCACCTGGGACAGGGAAGCATCACCCCTCCACTTT. Its translation is CATWDREASPLHF.

The J gene is TRBJ2-2, the V gene TRBV6-6; no clear D gene. V lost 8 bases, J lost 6 bases, and 7 bases lay in between. Per germline, CDR1 MNHNY and CDR2 SVGAGI (reference sequence). There are 11 residues in the CDR3. CDR3 residues: CASREAGELFF. The CDR3 bases are TGTGCCAGCCGCGAGGCCGGGGAGCTGTTTTTT.

V and J are TRBV7-2 and TRBJ2-1; no clear D. CDR3 length equals 12 residues. The V and J ends lost 1 base and 6 bases respectively, with 4 bases between them. Germline V CDR1 and CDR2: SGHTA, FQGNSA. The DNA for the CDR3 is TGTGCCAGCAGCTTAGTGCGCAATGAGCAGTTCTTC. It codes for CASSLVRNEQFF.

The J gene is TRBJ1-1, the V gene TRBV6-6; tentatively, D is TRBD1 (5 bases). Trimming stripped 6 bases from V and 4 bases from J, with 15 bases between. Germline CDR1 MNHNY, CDR2 SVGAGI (reference sequence). The CDR3 runs 14 residues. The CDR3 loop reads CASRIIADITEAFF. In DNA, the CDR3 is TGTGCCAGCAGAATTATCGCGGACATCACTGAAGCTTTCTTT.

The genes are TRBV6-1 and TRBJ2-7; D may be TRBD2 (6 bases). V was pared by 2 bases and J by 6 bases, with 26 bases between. This CDR3 region has 18 residues. Germline V gene lookup returns CDR1 MNHNS and CDR2 SASEGT. CDR3 sequence: CASSEQDVVSGRRSEQYF. The CDR3 DNA reads TGTGCCAGCAGTGAACAGGACGTAGTGTCAGGGAGGCGCTCCGAGCAGTACTTC.

The rearrangement uses TRBV10-3 and TRBJ1-2; D is ambiguous. Trimming stripped 2 bases from V and 4 bases from J, with 11 bases between. The CDR3 sequence is 14 residues long. The germline CDR1 and CDR2 sequences are ENHRY and SYGVKD. CDR3 residues: CAISETEGVYGYTF. The CDR3 DNA sequence: TGTGCCATCAGTGAGACGGAGGGAGTCTATGGCTACACCTTC.

V and J are TRBV10-2 and TRBJ1-1; 9 bases are shared with TRBD1. CDR3 length: 13 amino acids. Trimming removed 4 bases from V and 11 bases from J; junction bases left unmatched: 8. The germline CDR1 and CDR2 sequences are WSHSY and SAAADI. DNA for the CDR3: TGCGCCAGCAGTGTCCCGGGACAGGGTTCGGCTTTCTTT. Protein sequence: CASSVPGQGSAFF.

The chain joins TRBV18 to TRBJ2-1; the D gene is possibly TRBD1 (6 bases). Germline CDR1 reads KGHSH; CDR2 reads LQKENI. CDR3 size: 17 residues. V dropped 3 bases and J dropped 2 bases, with 17 bases sitting between them. The CDR3 protein is CASSPFLTGQAYNEQFF. The CDR3 region has the DNA TGTGCCAGCTCACCCTTTCTAACAGGGCAGGCCTACAATGAGCAGTTCTTC.

The rearrangement links TRBV6-5 to TRBJ1-1; the D gene is possibly TRBD1 (6 bases). This CDR3 has 15 residues. V lost 3 bases and J lost 5, with 16 bases in between. Per the germline V gene, CDR1 is MNHEY and CDR2 is SVGAGI. In DNA, the CDR3 is TGTGCCAGCAGTTATCTGGGGGGGCAGGGTACTGAAGCTTTCTTT. Protein product: CASSYLGGQGTEAFF.

This clone was recorded once. J is TRBJ1-4 and V is TRBV7-2, with no clear D. Germline values: CDR1 SGHTA, CDR2 FQGNSA. The V end was cut by 2 bases, the J end by 5 bases, with 6 bases between. The CDR3 contains 13 residues. The CDR3: CASSLNLNEKLFF. The CDR3 DNA is TGTGCCAGCAGCTTAAACCTAAATGAAAAACTGTTTTTT.

J is TRBJ1-2 and V is TRBV5-1; a possible D gene is TRBD1 (5 bases). The CDR3 extends over 16 amino acids. Trimming cost V 4 bases and J 10 bases, with 26 bases left between them. CDR1 is SGHRS and CDR2 is YFSETQ in the germline V gene. The DNA of the CDR3 is TGCGCCAGCAGCATCGAAACAGGATCTTCTCCCTTTATCTACACCTTC. Translated, it gives CASSIETGSSPFIYTF.

Notes on this clone: One junction end does not reproduce the germline sequence, and a read error may be involved. This chain links TRBV10-3 with TRBJ1-2; 8 bases are a match to TRBD1. The CDR3 totals 13 residues. Germline-derived CDR1 and CDR2 are ENHRY and SYGVKD. Written as DNA, the CDR3 is TGTGCCATCAGTGAGTTCGAGCAGACAGGGGCGCACTTC. Amino acids: CAISEFEQTGAHF.

CDR3 region: CASSQGVSTEAFF. The CDR3 nucleotides read TGTGCCAGCAGCCAGGGAGTGAGCACTGAAGCTTTCTTT. The chain recombines TRBV4-2 with TRBJ1-1; no firm D call. V lost 3 bases, J lost 4 bases, and 9 bases lay in between. CDR3 length equals 13 residues. Germline CDR1 reads LGHNA; CDR2 reads YNFKEQ.

This rearrangement joins TRBV5-4 to TRBJ1-1; D not resolved. This CDR3 is 13 amino acids long. From germline, CDR1 is SGHNT and CDR2 YYREEE (reference sequence). V was cut by 4 bases and J by 1 base, with 8 bases left in between. CDR3 nucleotides: TGTGCCAGCAGCCAGGAGGGGAACACTGAAGCTTTCTTT. As protein: CASSQEGNTEAFF.

This chain connects TRBV10-3 to TRBJ1-5; 7 nucleotides align to TRBD1. V was pared by 11 bases and J by 2 bases, with 9 bases of the junction left unmatched. Germline V CDR1 and CDR2: ENHRY, SYGVKD. This CDR3 has 14 residues. This chain's CDR3 is CAARQGSGNQPQHF. CDR3 DNA sequence: TGTGCCGCCAGACAGGGATCAGGCAATCAGCCCCAGCATTTT.

The genes are TRBV11-3 and TRBJ2-7; 9 bases are shared with TRBD1. Germline lookup yields CDR1 SGHNT and CDR2 YENEEA. Trimming at V came to 4 bases and at J to 3 bases, leaving 4 bases not matched to a gene. CDR3 length: 14 residues. For the CDR3, the DNA is TGTGCCAGCAGCTGGGGACAGGGCCGCTACGAGCAGTACTTC. It yields the protein CASSWGQGRYEQYF.

The CDR3 here is CASSSNRGTGELFF. The CDR3 DNA follows: TGTGCCAGCAGCTCAAACAGGGGCACCGGGGAGCTGTTTTTT. This rearrangement joins TRBV7-2 to TRBJ2-2; 7 bases match TRBD1. With V trimmed by 4 bases and J by 4 bases, 3 bases remained unmatched. The CDR3 has 14 residues. CDR1 is SGHTA, CDR2 FQGNSA, per germline.

The genes are TRBV19 and TRBJ1-1; D perhaps matches TRBD1 (6 bases). The CDR3 is 14 amino acids. Germline CDR1 and CDR2: LNHDA and SQIVND (reference sequence). The V and J ends lost 5 bases and 3 bases respectively, with 13 bases between them. CDR3 nucleotide sequence: TGTGCCAGTAGTCTCCAGGGACACCACACTGAAGCTTTCTTT. It yields the protein CASSLQGHHTEAFF.

CDR3 sequence reads: CSVRPMDSSYEQYF. The CDR3 DNA sequence: TGCAGCGTCAGACCCATGGACAGCTCCTACGAGCAGTACTTC. This chain connects TRBV29-1 to TRBJ2-7; D possibly corresponds to TRBD1 (6 bases). There are 14 residues in the CDR3. V was clipped by 6 bases and J by 0 bases, with 15 bases between them. Germline-derived CDR1 and CDR2 are SQVTM and ANQGSEA.

This chain links TRBV12-5 with TRBJ2-1; the D is unclear. The CDR3 covers 13 residues. Germline lookup yields CDR1 LGHNT and CDR2 FRNRAP. Trimming took off 6 bases at V and 0 bases at J, with 6 bases between the two ends. CDR3 nucleotides: TGTGCTAGTGGCTATAGCTCCTACAATGAGCAGTTCTTC. Residues: CASGYSSYNEQFF.

The chain combines TRBV19 with TRBJ1-5; 7 bases align to TRBD1. The CDR3 extends over 12 amino acids. The germline gives CDR1 LNHDA, CDR2 SQIVND (reference sequence). Unmatched junction bases numbered 1, after V lost 5 bases and J lost 6 bases. Here the CDR3 reads CASSEGAQPQHF. The CDR3 bases are TGTGCCAGTAGTGAGGGGGCTCAGCCCCAGCATTTT.

CDR3 nucleotides: TGCAGCGTTCGCCAGGGGGCCTCCTCTGGAAACACCATATATTTT. This codes for CSVRQGASSGNTIYF. V gene TRBV29-1 combines with J gene TRBJ1-3, with 8 nucleotides matching TRBD1. The CDR3 has 15 residues. Germline trimming cut 5 bases from V and 0 bases from J; bases unmatched to any gene: 6. Germline V gene sequence: CDR1 SQVTM, CDR2 ANQGSEA.

The rearrangement links TRBV23-1 to TRBJ1-1, with a weak D call TRBD1 (6 bases). TRBV23-1 is noted as an ORF with a role that remains uncertain. Trimming took off 6 bases at V and 4 bases at J, with 15 bases between the two ends. The CDR3 has 14 residues. CDR3 in amino acids: CASRGEGGCTEAFF. CDR3 coding DNA: TGCGCCAGCAGGGGGGAAGGGGGTTGCACTGAAGCTTTCTTT.

In its sample, this clone was seen once. The genes are TRBV7-9 and TRBJ1-1; D not resolved. From germline, CDR1 is SEHNR and CDR2 FQNEAQ (reference sequence). Trimming shortened V by 3 bases and J by 2 bases, and 10 bases separated the two germline ends. CDR3 length: 14 amino acids. CDR3 amino acids: CASSLAGRNTEAFF. Written as DNA, the CDR3 is TGTGCCAGCAGCTTGGCCGGGAGAAACACTGAAGCTTTCTTT.

The chain carries TRBV5-1 and TRBJ2-5, with 11 positions matching TRBD2. Trimming removed 6 bases from V and 4 bases from J; junction bases left unmatched: 2. The germline V gene has CDR1 SGHRS and CDR2 YFSETQ. CDR3 length equals 13 residues. The CDR3 bases are TGCGCCAGCACAGGACTAGCGGGAGAGACCCAGTACTTC. It translates to CASTGLAGETQYF.